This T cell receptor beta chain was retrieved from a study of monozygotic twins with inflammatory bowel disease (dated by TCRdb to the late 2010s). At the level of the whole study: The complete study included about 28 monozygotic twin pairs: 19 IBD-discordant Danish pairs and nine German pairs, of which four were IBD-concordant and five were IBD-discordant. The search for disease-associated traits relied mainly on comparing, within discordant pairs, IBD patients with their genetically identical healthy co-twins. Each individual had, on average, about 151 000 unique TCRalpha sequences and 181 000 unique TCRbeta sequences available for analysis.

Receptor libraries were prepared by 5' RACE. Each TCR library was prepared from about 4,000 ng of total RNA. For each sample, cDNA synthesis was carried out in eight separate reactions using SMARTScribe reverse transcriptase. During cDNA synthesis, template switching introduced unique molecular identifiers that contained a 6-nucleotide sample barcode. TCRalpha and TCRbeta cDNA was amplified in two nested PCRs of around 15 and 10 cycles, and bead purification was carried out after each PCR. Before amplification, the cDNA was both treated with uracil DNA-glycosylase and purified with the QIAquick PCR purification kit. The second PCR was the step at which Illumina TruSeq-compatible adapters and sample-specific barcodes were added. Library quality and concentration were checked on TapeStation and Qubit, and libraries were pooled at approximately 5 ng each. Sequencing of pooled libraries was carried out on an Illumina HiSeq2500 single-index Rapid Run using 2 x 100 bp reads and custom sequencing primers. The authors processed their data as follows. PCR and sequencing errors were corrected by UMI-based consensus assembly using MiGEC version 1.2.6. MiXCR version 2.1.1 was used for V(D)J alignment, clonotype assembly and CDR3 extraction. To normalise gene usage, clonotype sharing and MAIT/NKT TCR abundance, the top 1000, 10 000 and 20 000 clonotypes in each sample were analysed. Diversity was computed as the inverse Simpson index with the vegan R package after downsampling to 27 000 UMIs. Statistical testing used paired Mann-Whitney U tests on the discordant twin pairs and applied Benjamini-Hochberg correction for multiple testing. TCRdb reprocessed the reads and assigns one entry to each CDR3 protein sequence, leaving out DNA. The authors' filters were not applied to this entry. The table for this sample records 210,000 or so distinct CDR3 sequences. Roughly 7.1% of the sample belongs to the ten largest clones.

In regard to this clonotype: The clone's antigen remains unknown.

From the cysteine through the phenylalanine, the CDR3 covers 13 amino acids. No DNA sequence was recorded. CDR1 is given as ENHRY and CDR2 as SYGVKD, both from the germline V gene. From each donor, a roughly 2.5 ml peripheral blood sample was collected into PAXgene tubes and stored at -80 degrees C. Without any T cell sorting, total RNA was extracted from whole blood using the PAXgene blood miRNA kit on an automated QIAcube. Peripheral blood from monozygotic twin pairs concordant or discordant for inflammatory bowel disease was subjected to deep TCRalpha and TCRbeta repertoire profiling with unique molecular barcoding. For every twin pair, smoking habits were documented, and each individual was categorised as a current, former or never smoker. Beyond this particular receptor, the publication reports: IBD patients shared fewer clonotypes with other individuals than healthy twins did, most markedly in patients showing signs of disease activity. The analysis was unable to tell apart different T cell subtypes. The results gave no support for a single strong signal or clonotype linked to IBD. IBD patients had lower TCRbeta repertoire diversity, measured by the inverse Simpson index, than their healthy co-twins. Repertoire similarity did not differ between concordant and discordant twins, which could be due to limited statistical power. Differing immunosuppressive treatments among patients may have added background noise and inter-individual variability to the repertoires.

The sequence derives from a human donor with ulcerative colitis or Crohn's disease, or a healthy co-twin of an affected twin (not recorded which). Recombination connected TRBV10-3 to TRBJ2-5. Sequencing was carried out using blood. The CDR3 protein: CAISEGVQETQYF.